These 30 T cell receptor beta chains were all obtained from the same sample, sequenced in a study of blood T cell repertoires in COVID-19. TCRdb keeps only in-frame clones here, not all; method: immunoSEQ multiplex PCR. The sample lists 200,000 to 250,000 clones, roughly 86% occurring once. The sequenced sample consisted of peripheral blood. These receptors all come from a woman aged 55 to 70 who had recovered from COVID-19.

The CDR3 sequence: CASSQAPLGGASEQYF. The CDR3 bases are TGTGCCAGCAGCCAGGCTCCTCTAGGGGGGGCCAGCGAGCAGTACTTC. The chain employs TRBV3-1 (or the pseudogene TRBV3-2) and TRBJ2-7; D perhaps matches TRBD2 (7 bases). V gave up 3 bases and J gave up 6 bases, with 21 bases separating them. This CDR3 comprises 16 residues. CDR1 is LGHDT and CDR2 is YNNKEL in the germline V gene (reference sequence).

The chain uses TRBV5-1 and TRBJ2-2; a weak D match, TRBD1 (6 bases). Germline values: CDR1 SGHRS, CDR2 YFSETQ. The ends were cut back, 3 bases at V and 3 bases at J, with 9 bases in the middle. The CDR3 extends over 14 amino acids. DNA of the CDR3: TGCGCCAGCAGCTCCAACAGGGACACCGGGGAGCTGTTTTTT. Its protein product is CASSSNRDTGELFF.

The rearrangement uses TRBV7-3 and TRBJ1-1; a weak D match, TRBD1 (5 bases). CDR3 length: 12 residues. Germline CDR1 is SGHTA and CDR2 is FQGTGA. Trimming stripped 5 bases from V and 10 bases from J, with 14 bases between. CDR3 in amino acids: CASSLMGGSAFF. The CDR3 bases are TGTGCCAGCAGCCTGATGGGGGGTTCAGCTTTCTTT.

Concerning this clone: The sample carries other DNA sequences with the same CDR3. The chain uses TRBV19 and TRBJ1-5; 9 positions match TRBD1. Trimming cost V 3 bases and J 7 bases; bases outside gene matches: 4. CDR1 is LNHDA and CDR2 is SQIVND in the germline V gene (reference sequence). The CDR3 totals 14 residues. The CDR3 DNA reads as TGTGCCAGTAGTATCGGACAGGGGAGGCAGCCCCAGCATTTT. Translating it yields CASSIGQGRQPQHF.

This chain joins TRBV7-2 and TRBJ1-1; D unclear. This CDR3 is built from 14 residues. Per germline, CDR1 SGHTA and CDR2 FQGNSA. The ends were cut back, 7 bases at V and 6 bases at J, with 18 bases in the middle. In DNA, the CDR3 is TGTGCCAGCACCCGGACTCGAAAGGGAGCTGAAGCTTTCTTT. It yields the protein CASTRTRKGAEAFF.

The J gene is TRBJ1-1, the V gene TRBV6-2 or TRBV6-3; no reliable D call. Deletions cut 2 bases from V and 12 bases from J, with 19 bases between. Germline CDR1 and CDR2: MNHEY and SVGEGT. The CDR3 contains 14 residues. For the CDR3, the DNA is TGTGCCAGCAGTTACGGGTCTCGGTTGATGCGGTCTTTCTTT. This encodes CASSYGSRLMRSFF.

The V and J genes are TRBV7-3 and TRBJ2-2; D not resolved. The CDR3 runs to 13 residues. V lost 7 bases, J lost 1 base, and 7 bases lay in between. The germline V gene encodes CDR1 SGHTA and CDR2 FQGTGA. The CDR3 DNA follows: TGTGCCAGCAAGGAGAAGAACACCGGGGAGCTGTTTTTT. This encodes CASKEKNTGELFF. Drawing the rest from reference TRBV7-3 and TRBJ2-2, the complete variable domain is GAGVSQTPSNKVTEKGKYVELRCDPISGHTALYWYRQSLGQGPEFLIYFQGTGAADDSGLPNDRFFAVRPEGSVSTLKIQRTERGDSAVYLCASKEKNTGELFFGEGSRLTVL.

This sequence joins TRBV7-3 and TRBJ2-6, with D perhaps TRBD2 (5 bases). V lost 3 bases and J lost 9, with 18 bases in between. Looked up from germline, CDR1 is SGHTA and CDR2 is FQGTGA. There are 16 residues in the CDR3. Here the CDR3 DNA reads TGTGCCAGCAGCTTGGGTCCGGGGATCACTAACAACGTCCTGACTTTC. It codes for CASSLGPGITNNVLTF.

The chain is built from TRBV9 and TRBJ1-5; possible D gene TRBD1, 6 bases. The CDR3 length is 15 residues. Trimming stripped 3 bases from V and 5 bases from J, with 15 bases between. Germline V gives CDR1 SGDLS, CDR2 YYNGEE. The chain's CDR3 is CASSGGQGSDQPQHF. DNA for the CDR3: TGTGCCAGCAGCGGGGGCCAGGGGAGCGATCAGCCCCAGCATTTT.

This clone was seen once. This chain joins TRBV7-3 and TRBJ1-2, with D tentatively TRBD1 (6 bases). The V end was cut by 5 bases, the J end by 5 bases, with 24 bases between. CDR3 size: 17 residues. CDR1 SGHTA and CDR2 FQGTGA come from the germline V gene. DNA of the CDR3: TGTGCCAGCAGCCAAAACGGGGGGGCGATACCGGAATATGGCTACACCTTC. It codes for CASSQNGGAIPEYGYTF.

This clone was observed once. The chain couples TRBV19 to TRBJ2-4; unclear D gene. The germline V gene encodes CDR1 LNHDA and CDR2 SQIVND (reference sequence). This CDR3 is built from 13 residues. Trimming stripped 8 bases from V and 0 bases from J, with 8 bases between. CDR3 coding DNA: TGTGCCAGTTCCCTACTAGCCAAAAACATTCAGTACTTC. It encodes CASSLLAKNIQYF.

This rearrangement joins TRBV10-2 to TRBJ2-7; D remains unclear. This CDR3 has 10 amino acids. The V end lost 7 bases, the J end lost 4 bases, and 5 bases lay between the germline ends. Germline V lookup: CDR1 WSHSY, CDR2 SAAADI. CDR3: CASMSYEQYF. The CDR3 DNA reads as TGCGCCAGCATGAGTTACGAGCAGTACTTC.

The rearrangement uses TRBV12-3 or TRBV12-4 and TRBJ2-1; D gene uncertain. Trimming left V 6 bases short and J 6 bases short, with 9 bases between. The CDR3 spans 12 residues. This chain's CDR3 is CASRPSPNEQFF. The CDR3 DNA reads TGTGCCAGCAGACCAAGCCCCAATGAGCAGTTCTTC.

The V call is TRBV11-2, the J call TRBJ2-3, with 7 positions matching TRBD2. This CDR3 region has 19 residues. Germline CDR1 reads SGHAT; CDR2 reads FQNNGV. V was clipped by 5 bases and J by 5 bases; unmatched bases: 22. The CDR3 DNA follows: TGTGCCAGCAGCCACATCCCCCCGGGAGGCGGGGGACCGCGAGATACGCAGTATTTT. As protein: CASSHIPPGGGGPRDTQYF.

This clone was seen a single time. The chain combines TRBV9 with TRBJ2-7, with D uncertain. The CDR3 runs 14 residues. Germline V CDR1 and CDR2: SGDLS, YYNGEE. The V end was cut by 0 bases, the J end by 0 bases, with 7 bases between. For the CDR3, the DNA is TGTGCCAGCAGCGTAGGATCGAGCTCCTACGAGCAGTACTTC. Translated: CASSVGSSSYEQYF.

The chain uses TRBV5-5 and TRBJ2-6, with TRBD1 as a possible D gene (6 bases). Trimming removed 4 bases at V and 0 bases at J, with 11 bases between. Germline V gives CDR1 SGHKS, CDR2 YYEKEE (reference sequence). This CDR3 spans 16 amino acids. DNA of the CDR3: TGTGCCAGCAGCCAGGGACATCACTCTGGGGCCAACGTCCTGACTTTC. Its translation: CASSQGHHSGANVLTF.

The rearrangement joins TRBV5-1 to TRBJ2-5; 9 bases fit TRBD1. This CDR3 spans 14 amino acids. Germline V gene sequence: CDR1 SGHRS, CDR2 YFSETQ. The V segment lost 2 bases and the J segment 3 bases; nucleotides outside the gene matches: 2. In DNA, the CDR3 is TGCGCCAGCAGCTTACGACAGGGGGAAGAGACCCAGTACTTC. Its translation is CASSLRQGEETQYF.

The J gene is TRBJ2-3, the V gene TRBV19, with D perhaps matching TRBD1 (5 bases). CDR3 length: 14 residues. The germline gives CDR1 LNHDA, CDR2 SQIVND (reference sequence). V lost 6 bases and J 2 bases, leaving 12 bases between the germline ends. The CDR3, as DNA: TGTGCCAGTAGAACCTCGACAGTCACAGATACGCAGTATTTT. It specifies CASRTSTVTDTQYF.

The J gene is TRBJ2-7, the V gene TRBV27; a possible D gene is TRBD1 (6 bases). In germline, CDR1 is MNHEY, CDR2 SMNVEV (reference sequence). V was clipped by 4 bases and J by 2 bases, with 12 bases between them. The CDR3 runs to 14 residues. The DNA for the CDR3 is TGTGCCAGCAGTTCCGGCAGGGGCCCCTACGAGCAGTACTTC. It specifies CASSSGRGPYEQYF.

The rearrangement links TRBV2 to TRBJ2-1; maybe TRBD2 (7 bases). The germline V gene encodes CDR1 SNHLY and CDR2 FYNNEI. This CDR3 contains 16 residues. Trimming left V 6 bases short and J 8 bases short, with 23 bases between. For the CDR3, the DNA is TGTGCCAGCAGCGAGGTTGGGGGGGGGCCTACCGATGAGCAGTTCTTC. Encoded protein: CASSEVGGGPTDEQFF.

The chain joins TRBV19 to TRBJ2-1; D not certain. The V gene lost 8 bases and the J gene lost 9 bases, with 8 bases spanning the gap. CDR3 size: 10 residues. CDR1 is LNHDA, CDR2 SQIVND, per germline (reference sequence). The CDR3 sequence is CASFKSEQFF. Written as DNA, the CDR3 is TGTGCCAGTTTTAAGAGTGAGCAGTTCTTC.

In nucleotides, the CDR3 is TGTGCCAGTAGTAAGCAGGGCACTAATGAAAAACTGTTTTTT. This gives the protein CASSKQGTNEKLFF. The chain couples TRBV19 to TRBJ1-4; tentatively, D is TRBD1 (5 bases). Germline V gene data show CDR1 as LNHDA and CDR2 as SQIVND (reference sequence). Trimming shortened V by 4 bases and J by 2 bases, and 8 bases separated the two germline ends. The CDR3 is made up of 14 amino acids.

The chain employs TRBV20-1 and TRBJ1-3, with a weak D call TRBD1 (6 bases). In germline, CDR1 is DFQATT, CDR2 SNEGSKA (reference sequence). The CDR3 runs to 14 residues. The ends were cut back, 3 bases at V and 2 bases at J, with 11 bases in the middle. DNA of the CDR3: TGCAGTGCTAGTGACAGGATGGCTGGAAACACCATATATTTT. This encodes CSASDRMAGNTIYF.

The CDR3 DNA follows: TGTGCCACCATGACTAGCGGGGGGAAGCTGTTTTTT. Translating gives CATMTSGGKLFF. V gene TRBV3-1 (or the pseudogene TRBV3-2) combines with J gene TRBJ2-2; 13 bases agree with TRBD2. Unmatched junction bases numbered 5, after V lost 10 bases and J lost 12 bases. The CDR3 spans 12 residues. Germline assignment: CDR1 LGHDT and CDR2 YNNKEL (reference sequence).

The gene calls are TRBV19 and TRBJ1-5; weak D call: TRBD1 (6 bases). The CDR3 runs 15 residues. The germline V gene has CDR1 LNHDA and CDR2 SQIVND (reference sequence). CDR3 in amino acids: CASRQVINSNQPQHF. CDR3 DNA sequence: TGTGCTTCTAGACAGGTAATCAATAGCAATCAGCCCCAGCATTTT.

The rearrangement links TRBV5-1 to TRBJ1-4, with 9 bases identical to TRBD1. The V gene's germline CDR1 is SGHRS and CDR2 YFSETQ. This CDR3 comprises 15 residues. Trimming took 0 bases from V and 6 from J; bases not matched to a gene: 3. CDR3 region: CASSLEGTGYEKLFF. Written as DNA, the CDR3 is TGCGCCAGCAGCTTGGAAGGGACAGGGTATGAAAAACTGTTTTTT.

As DNA, the CDR3 is TGTGCCAGCAGCTTCGCTAGCGGCCCCACAGATACGCAGTATTTT. It encodes CASSFASGPTDTQYF. The V call is TRBV7-9, the J call TRBJ2-3; 7 bases are shared with TRBD2. With V trimmed by 3 bases and J by 2 bases, 5 bases remained unmatched. The CDR3 is 15 amino acids. Germline loops: CDR1 SEHNR, CDR2 FQNEAQ (reference sequence). Based on the CDR3 plus reference TRBV7-9 and TRBJ2-3, the full variable domain is DTGVSQNPRHKITKRGQNVTFRCDPISEHNRLYWYRQTLGQGPEFLTYFQNEAQLEKSRLLSDRFSAERPKGSFSTLEIQRTEQGDSAMYLCASSFASGPTDTQYFGPGTRLTVL.

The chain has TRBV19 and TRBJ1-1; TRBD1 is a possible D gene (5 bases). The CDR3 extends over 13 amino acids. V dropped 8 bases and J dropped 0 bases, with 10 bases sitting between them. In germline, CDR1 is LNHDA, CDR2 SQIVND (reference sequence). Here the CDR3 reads CASLPDMNTEAFF. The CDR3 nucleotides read TGTGCCAGTCTTCCGGACATGAACACTGAAGCTTTCTTT.

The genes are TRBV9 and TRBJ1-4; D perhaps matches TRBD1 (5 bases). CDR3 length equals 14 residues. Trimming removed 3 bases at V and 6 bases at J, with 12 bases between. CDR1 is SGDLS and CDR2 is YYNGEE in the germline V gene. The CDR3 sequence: CASSAGGLYEKLFF. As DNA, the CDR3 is TGTGCCAGCAGCGCCGGGGGTCTTTATGAAAAACTGTTTTTT.

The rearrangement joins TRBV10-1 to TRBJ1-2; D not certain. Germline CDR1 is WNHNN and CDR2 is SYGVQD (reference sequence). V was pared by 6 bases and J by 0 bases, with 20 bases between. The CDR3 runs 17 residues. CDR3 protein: CASRAPGYFTANYGYTF. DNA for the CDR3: TGCGCCAGCAGAGCTCCAGGATACTTTACCGCTAACTATGGCTACACCTTC.